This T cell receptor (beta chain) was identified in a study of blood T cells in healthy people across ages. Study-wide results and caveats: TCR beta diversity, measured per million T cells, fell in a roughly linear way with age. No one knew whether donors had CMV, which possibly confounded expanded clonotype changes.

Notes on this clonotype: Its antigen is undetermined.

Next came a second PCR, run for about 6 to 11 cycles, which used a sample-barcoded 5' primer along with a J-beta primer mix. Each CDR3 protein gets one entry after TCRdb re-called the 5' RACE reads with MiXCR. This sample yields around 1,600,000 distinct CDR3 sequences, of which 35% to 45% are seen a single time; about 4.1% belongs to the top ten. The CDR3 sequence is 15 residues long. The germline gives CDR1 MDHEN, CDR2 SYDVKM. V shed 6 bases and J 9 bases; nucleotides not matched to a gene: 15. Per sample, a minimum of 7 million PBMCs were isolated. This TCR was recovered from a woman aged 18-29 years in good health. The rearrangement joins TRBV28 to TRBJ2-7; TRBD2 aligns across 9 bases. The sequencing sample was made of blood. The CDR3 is CASRPFGASGNGQYF. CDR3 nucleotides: TGTGCCAGCAGACCGTTTGGAGCTAGCGGGAATGGGCAGTACTTC.